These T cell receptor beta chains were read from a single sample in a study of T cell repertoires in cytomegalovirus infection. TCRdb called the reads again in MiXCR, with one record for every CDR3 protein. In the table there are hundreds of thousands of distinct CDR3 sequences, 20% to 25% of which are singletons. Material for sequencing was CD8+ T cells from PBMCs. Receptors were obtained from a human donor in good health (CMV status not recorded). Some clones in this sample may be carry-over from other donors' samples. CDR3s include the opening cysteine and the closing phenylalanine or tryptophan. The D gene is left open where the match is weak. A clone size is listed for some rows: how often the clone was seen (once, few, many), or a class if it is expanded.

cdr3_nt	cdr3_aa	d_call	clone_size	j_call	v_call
TGCAGTGCCCGAAAGTACAGGACTAGCGGGGGGGTCCGGGATACGCAGTATTTT	CSARKYRTSGGVRDTQYF	TRBD2	.	TRBJ2-3	TRBV20-1
TGCAGCGTTGACGGCACTAGCGGGGGGGCCCCAGATACGCAGTATTTT	CSVDGTSGGAPDTQYF	TRBD2	.	TRBJ2-3	TRBV29-1
TGTGCCAGCAGTGTAGCCGGGGCACAATTAAGCTCCTATAATTCACCCCTCCACTTT	CASSVAGAQLSSYNSPLHF	.	.	TRBJ1-6	TRBV2
TGTGCCAGCAGTGAGAACGGAGCTTTCTTT	CASSENGAFF	.	.	TRBJ1-1	TRBV2
TGTGCCAGCAGCTCCCGGGATCTTTACAATGAGCAGTTCTTC	CASSSRDLYNEQFF	.	many	TRBJ2-1	TRBV7-6
TGTGCCAGCAGACCCTTACGGGACTACTCTACCACAGATACGCAGTATTTT	CASRPLRDYSTTDTQYF	TRBD2	many	TRBJ2-3	TRBV7-8
TGTGCCAGCAGCCGCCTTAGGGGGCGGGCTTTCTTT	CASSRLRGRAFF	TRBD1	.	TRBJ1-1	TRBV14
TGTGCCAGCAGTTTCTTCAGGGGGCAGGCCTATGGCTACACCTTC	CASSFFRGQAYGYTF	TRBD1	few	TRBJ1-2	TRBV12-3/TRBV12-4
TGTGCCAGCAGCTTAGAGTCTCTAGGGGTCGCGGATACTACTGAAGCTTTCTTT	CASSLESLGVADTTEAFF	.	many	TRBJ1-1	TRBV11-2
TGTGCCAGCAGCTTAGCGCCAGGGGGCGCGAATTCACCCCTCCACTTT	CASSLAPGGANSPLHF	TRBD1	many	TRBJ1-6	TRBV7-6
TGCGCCAGCAGCGCCGGTCGACAGGGACGGTCCTACGAGCAGTACTTC	CASSAGRQGRSYEQYF	TRBD1	.	TRBJ2-7	TRBV5-1
TGTGCCAGCAGTTCCAAGGGACCCAACTACGGGAATGAGCAGTTCTTC	CASSSKGPNYGNEQFF	.	few	TRBJ2-1	TRBV27
TGTGCCAGCAGTTCGGATGATACGCAGTATTTT	CASSSDDTQYF	.	many	TRBJ2-3	TRBV27
TGTGCCAGCAGTAGCGGACAGGGGGCGCGAAATTCACCCCTCCACTTT	CASSSGQGARNSPLHF	TRBD1	few	TRBJ1-6	TRBV28
TGTGCCAGCAGCTCTGAACGGACAGGGGTTTACTATGGCTACACCTTC	CASSSERTGVYYGYTF	TRBD1	many	TRBJ1-2	TRBV7-8
TGTGCCATCAGTGGGCCCGGGACAGAGCCTAGCGGGGGCTACACCGGGGAGCTGTTTTTT	CAISGPGTEPSGGYTGELFF	TRBD2	few	TRBJ2-2	TRBV10-3
TGTGCCAGCAAACGGGACACAAGCTCCTATAATTCACCCCTCCACTTT	CASKRDTSSYNSPLHF	.	many	TRBJ1-6	TRBV6-1
TGTGCCAGCAGATTTTTCCCCGGACAGGGAACCGGGGAGCTGTTTTTT	CASRFFPGQGTGELFF	TRBD1	.	TRBJ2-2	TRBV11-3
TGTGCCAGCAGCCACACTAGCGAGACCCAAGAGACCCAGTACTTC	CASSHTSETQETQYF	TRBD2	.	TRBJ2-5	TRBV13
TGTGCCAGCCGAAAAACTGGGGGCAGGGAATTTAATTCACCCCTCCACTTT	CASRKTGGREFNSPLHF	.	few	TRBJ1-6	TRBV25-1
TGTGCCAGTACCCTAACGGGGGGATTAACCGGGGAGCTGTTTTTT	CASTLTGGLTGELFF	TRBD2	.	TRBJ2-2	TRBV19
TGTGCCAGCAGTCCTACCTTGCCAAACAATGAGCAGTTCTTC	CASSPTLPNNEQFF	.	.	TRBJ2-1	TRBV6-2/TRBV6-3
TGCAGTGCTAGATCAAGGGTAGCCTATGAGCAGTTCTTC	CSARSRVAYEQFF	.	few	TRBJ2-1	TRBV20-1
TGTGCCGGCCGAAGGGGGCCCTACGAGCAGTACTTC	CAGRRGPYEQYF	TRBD1	.	TRBJ2-7	TRBV7-9
TGTGCCAGCAGCTTAGAGGTAGCGAAAAACATTCAGTACTTC	CASSLEVAKNIQYF	.	many	TRBJ2-4	TRBV7-2
TGTGCCAGCAGTTACCCAGGGGGCAGGCAGCCCCAGCATTTT	CASSYPGGRQPQHF	TRBD1	.	TRBJ1-5	TRBV6-2/TRBV6-3
TGTACCATCAGGGGGGACAGCACAGATACGCAGTATTTT	CTIRGDSTDTQYF	.	.	TRBJ2-3	TRBV10-3
TGCAGTGCTAGAGATTACCGTCGCCGGGGCTCCTACAATGAGCAGTTCTTC	CSARDYRRRGSYNEQFF	.	.	TRBJ2-1	TRBV20-1
TGCAGCGTTGAAGTGGACAGGGCTATTGGCGTCCTGACTTTC	CSVEVDRAIGVLTF	TRBD1	.	TRBJ2-6	TRBV29-1
TGTGCCAGCAGCCAGGGTTCCCAGAGCTCCTATAATTCACCCCTCCACTTT	CASSQGSQSSYNSPLHF	.	.	TRBJ1-6	TRBV28
TGTGCCAGCAGTTACAACACCAACACTGAAGCTTTCTTT	CASSYNTNTEAFF	.	.	TRBJ1-1	TRBV6-2/TRBV6-3
TGTGCCCTTTTTCTATACACTGAAGCTTTCTTT	CALFLYTEAFF	.	.	TRBJ1-1	TRBV7-9
TGTGCCATCAGTGAGTCCTCAGGGGGCACTGAAGCTTTCTTT	CAISESSGGTEAFF	TRBD1	.	TRBJ1-1	TRBV10-3
TGCGCCAGCAGCCAGGGTGCTAAAGGGCCCACTGAAGCTTTCTTT	CASSQGAKGPTEAFF	.	.	TRBJ1-1	TRBV4-1
TGCAGTGCTAGGAGCACGAACACTGAAGCTTTCTTT	CSARSTNTEAFF	.	.	TRBJ1-1	TRBV20-1
TGTGCCAGCAGCCCGGTAACAGGGATTGTCGGGGAGCTGTTTTTT	CASSPVTGIVGELFF	.	few	TRBJ2-2	TRBV7-6